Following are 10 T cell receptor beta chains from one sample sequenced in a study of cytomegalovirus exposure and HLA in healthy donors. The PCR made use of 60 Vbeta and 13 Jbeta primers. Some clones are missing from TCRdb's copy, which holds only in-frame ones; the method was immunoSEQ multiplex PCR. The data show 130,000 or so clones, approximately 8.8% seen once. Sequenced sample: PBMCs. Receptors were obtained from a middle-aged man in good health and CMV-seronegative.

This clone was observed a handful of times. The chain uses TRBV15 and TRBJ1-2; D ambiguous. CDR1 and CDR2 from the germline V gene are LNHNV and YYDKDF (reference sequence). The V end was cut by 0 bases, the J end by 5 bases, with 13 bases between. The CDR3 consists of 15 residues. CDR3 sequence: CATSREGGSGYGYTF. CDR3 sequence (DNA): TGTGCCACCAGCAGAGAAGGAGGGTCGGGGTATGGCTACACCTTC.

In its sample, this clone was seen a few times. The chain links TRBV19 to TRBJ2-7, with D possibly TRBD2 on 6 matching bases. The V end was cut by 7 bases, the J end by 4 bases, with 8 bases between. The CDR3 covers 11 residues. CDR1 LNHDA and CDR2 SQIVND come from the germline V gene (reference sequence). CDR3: CASMGGYEQYF. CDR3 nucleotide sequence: TGTGCCAGTATGGGGGGTTACGAGCAGTACTTC. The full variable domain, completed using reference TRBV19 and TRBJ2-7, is DGGITQSPKYLFRKEGQNVTLSCEQNLNHDAMYWYRQDPGQGLRLIYYSQIVNDFQKGDIAEGYSVSREKKESFPLTVTSAQKNPTAFYLCASMGGYEQYFGPGTRLTVT.

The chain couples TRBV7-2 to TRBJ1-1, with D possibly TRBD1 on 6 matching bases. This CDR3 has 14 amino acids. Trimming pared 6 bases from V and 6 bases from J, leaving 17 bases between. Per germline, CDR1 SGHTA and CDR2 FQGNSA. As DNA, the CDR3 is TGTGCCAGCAGGCCTACAGGGAGGGGGTCTGAAGCTTTCTTT. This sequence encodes CASRPTGRGSEAFF.

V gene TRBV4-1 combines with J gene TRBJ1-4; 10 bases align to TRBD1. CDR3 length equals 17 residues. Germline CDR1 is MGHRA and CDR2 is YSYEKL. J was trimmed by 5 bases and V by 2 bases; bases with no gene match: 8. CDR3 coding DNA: TGCGCCAGCAGCCAAAAGACAGGGGGCCGCGAAAATGAAAAACTGTTTTTT. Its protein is CASSQKTGGRENEKLFF.

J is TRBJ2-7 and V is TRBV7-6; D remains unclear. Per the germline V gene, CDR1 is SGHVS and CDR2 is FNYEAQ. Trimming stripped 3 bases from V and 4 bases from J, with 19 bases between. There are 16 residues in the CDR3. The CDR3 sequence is CASSLSFRQALYEQYF. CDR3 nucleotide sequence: TGTGCCAGCAGCTTGTCGTTCCGGCAGGCCCTTTACGAGCAGTACTTC.

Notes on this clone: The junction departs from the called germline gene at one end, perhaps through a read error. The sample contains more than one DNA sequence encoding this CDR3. The CDR3 region is CASSLTGTGVTGELFF. CDR3 sequence (DNA): TGTGCCAGTAGTTTAACCGGGACAGGGGTTACCGGGGAGCTGTTTTTT. The chain couples TRBV27 to TRBJ2-2; TRBD1 matches 10 bases. The CDR3 extends over 16 amino acids. Looked up from germline, CDR1 is MNHEY and CDR2 is SMNVEV (reference sequence).

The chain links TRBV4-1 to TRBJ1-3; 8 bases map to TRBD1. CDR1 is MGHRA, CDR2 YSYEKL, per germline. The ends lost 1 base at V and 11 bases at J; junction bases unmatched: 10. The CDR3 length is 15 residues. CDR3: CASSQGGTGAIAIYF. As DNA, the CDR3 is TGCGCCAGCAGCCAAGGGGGGACAGGTGCTATCGCCATATATTTT.

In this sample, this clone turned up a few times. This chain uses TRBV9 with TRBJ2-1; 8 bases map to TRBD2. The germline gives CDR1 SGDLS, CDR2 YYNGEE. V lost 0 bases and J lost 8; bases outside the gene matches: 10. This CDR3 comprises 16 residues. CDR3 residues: CASSVDDGGAIDEQFF. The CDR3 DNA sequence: TGTGCCAGCAGCGTAGATGACGGGGGGGCAATAGATGAGCAGTTCTTC.

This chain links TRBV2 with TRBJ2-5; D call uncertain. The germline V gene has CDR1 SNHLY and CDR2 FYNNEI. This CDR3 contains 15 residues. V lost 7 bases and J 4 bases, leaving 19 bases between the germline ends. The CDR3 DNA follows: TGTGCCAGCACTTCGCTACAGATGGTTGGAGAGACCCAGTACTTC. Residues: CASTSLQMVGETQYF.

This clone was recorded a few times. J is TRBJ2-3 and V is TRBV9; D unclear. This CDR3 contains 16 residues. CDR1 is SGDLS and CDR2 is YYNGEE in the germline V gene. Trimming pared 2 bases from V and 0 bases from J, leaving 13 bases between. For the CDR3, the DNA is TGTGCCAGCAGCGTGCAGGCGATTCCTAGCACAGATACGCAGTATTTT. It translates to CASSVQAIPSTDTQYF.